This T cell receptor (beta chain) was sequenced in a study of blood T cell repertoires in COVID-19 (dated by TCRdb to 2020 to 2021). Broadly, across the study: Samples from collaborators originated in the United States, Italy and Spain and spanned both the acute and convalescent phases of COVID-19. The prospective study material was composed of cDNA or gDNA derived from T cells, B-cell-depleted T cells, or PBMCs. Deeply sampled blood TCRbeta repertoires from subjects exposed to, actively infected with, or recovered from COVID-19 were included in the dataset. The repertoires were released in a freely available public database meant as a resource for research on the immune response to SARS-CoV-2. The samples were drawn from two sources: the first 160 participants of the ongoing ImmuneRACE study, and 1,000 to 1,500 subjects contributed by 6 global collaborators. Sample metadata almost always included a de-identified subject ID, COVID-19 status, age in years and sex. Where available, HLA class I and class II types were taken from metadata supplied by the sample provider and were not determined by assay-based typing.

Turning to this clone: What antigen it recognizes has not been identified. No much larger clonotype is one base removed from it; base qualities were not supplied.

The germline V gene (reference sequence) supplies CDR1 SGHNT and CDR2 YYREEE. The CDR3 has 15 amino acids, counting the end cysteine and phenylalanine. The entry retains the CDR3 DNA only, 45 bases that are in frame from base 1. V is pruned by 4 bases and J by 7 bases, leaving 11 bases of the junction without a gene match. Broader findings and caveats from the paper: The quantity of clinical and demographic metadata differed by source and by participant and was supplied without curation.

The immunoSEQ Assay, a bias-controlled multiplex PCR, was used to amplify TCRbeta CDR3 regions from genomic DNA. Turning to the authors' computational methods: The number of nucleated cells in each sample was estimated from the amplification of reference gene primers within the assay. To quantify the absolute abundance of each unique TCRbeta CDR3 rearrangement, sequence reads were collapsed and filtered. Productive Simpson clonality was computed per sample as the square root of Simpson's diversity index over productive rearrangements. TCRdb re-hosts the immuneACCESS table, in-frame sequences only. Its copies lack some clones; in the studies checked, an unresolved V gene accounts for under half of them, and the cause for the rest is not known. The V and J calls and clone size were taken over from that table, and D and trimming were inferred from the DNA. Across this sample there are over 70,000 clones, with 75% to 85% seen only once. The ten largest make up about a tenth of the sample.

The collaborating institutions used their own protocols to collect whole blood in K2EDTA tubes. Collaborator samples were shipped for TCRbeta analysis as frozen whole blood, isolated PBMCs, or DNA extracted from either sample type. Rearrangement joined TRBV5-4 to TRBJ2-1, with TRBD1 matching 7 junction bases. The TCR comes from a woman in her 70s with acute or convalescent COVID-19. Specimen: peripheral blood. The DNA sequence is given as TGTGCCAGCAGCAGAGCGAGACAGGGTAGAAATGAGCAGTTCTTC. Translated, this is CASSRARQGRNEQFF.